This TCR beta chain appears in the sequencing data of a study of cytomegalovirus exposure and HLA in healthy donors. Points from the study as a whole: A later analysis by the authors found several of the most significant clusters apparently linked to common viral pathogens. A previous analysis found most TCR beta V segments productive roughly 90% or roughly 30% of the time. According to a later analysis, most TCR beta chains associated with CMV appeared HLA-restricted. A later analysis revealed that TCR association rates differed between HLA loci, peaking at DRB1 and bottoming out at HLA-C.

Trimming left V 0 bases short and J 2 bases short, with 14 bases between. The germline CDR1 and CDR2 sequences are MGHRA and YSYEKL. The CDR3 has 16 amino acids. 60 Vbeta and 13 Jbeta primers were used in PCR. The data were produced by immunoSEQ multiplex PCR, yet TCRdb's version contains in-frame clones alone and is incomplete. The repertoire holds more than 150,000 clones, with 70% to 80% as singletons. In the case of this clone: Its antigen is unknown.

The clonotype comes from a man aged 18-30 years in good health and CMV-seronegative. Source material: PBMCs. The genes are TRBV4-1 and TRBJ2-7, with D possibly being TRBD2 (6 bases). The CDR3: CASSQDGVGGTYEQYF. The CDR3 bases are TGCGCCAGCAGCCAAGACGGGGTTGGGGGGACCTACGAGCAGTACTTC.